The present T cell receptor (beta chain) was sequenced within a study of OX40 agonist ivuxolimab in advanced cancers. Libraries were prepared by immunoSEQ multiplex PCR; TCRdb keeps only in-frame clonotypes and omits some of them. Altogether some 90,000 clones are present, 92% being singletons, with the ten largest covering under 4%. Notes on the study in general: Antigens targeted by the expanded peripheral T cells were not determined.

To note about this clone: Its target is unknown.

This CDR3 has 12 amino acids. Germline CDR1 reads MNHEY; CDR2 reads SMNVEV (reference sequence). V lost 10 bases and J 4 bases, leaving 11 bases between the germline ends. The sequence was obtained from an adult with an advanced solid tumor such as melanoma, head and neck, liver or kidney cancer. Here the sequenced sample was CD4+ or CD8+ T cells sorted from blood, taken in a trial of the OX40 agonist ivuxolimab. The chain uses TRBV27 and TRBJ1-5; possibly TRBD1 for D (6 bases). CDR3 sequence reads: CATGTLNQPQHF. The CDR3 DNA is TGTGCCACCGGGACACTGAATCAGCCCCAGCATTTT.